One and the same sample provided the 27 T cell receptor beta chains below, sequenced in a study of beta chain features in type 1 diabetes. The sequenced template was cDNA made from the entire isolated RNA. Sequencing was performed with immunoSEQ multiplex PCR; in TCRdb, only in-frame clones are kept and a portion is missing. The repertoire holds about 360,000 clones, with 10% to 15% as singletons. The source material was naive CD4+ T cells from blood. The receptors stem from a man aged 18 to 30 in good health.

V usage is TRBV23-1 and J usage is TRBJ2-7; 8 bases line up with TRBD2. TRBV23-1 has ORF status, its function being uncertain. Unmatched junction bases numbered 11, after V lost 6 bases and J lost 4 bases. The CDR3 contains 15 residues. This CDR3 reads CASSQGTSSVYEQYF. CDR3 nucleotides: TGCGCCAGCAGCCAAGGGACTAGTAGCGTATACGAGCAGTACTTC.

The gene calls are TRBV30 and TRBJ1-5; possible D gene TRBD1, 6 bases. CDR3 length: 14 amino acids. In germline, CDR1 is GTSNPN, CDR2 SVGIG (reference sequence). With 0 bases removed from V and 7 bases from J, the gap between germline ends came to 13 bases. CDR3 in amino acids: CAWSVRGGRQPQHF. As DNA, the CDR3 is TGTGCCTGGAGTGTACGCGGGGGCCGGCAGCCCCAGCATTTT.

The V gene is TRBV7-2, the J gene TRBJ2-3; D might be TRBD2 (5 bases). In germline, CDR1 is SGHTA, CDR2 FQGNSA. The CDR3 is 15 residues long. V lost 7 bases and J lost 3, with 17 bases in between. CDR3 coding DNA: TGTGCCAGCAACTCCGGAGGACTTATGACAGATACGCAGTATTTT. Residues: CASNSGGLMTDTQYF.

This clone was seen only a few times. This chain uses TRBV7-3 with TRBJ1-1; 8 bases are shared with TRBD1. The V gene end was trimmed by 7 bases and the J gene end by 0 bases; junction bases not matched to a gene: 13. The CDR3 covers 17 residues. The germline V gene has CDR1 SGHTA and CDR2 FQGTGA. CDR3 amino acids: CASTIRRTGLMNTEAFF. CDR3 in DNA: TGTGCCAGCACAATCCGTAGGACAGGGTTGATGAACACTGAAGCTTTCTTT.

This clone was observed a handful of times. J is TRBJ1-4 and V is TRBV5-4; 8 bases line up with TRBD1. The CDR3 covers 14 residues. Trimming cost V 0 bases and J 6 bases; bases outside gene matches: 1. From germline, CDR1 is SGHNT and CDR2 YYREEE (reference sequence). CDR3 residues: CASSLDRGDEKLFF. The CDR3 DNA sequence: TGTGCCAGCAGCTTGGACAGGGGGGATGAAAAACTGTTTTTT.

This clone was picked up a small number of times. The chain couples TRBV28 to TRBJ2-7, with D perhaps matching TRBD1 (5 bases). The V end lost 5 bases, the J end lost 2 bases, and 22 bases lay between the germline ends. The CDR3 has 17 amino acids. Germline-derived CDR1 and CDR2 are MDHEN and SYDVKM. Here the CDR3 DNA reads TGTGCCAGCAGTCAAGCTGTGCAGGGTCAAGCCCCCTACGAGCAGTACTTC. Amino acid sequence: CASSQAVQGQAPYEQYF.

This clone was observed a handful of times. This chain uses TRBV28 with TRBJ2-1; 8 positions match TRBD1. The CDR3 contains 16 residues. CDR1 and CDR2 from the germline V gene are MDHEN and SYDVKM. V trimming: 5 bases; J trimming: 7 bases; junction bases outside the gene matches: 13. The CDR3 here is CASSHTRGPPMNEQFF. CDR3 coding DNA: TGTGCCAGCAGTCATACCAGGGGGCCCCCCATGAATGAGCAGTTCTTC.

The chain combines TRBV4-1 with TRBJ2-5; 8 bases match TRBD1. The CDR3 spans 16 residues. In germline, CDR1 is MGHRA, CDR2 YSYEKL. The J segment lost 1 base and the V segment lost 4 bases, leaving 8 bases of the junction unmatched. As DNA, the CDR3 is TGCGCCAGCAGCCCCCACCCTGGGACAGGCCAAGAGACCCAGTACTTC. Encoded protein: CASSPHPGTGQETQYF.

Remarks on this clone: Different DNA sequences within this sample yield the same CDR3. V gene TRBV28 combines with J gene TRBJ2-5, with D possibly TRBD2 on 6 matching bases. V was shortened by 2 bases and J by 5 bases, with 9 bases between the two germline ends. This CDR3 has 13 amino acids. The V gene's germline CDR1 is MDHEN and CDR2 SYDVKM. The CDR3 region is CASSLAGRETQYF. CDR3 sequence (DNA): TGTGCCAGCAGTTTAGCGGGGCGGGAGACCCAGTACTTC.

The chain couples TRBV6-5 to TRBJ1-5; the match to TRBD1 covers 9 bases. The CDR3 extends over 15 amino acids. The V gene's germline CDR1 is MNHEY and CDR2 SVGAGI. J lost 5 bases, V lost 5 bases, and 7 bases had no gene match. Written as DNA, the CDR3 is TGTGCCAGCAGTCCCGGGACAGGGAGCGATCAGCCCCAGCATTTT. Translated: CASSPGTGSDQPQHF.

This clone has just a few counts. CDR3 coding DNA: TGTGCCAGCAGCCGTCTGTTGGCCGCAGATACGCAGTATTTT. Residues: CASSRLLAADTQYF. J is TRBJ2-3 and V is TRBV6-5; D remains ambiguous. There are 14 residues in the CDR3. The V gene lost 6 bases and the J gene lost 4 bases, with 14 bases spanning the gap. Germline CDR1 and CDR2: MNHEY and SVGAGI.

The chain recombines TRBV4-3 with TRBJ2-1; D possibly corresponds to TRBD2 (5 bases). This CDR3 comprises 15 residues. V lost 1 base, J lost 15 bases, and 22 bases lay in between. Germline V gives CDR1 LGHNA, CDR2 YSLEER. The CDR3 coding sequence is TGCGCCAGCAGCCAAGTCAGAGGGCCTGGGGTGAGAGTGTTCTTC. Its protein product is CASSQVRGPGVRVFF.

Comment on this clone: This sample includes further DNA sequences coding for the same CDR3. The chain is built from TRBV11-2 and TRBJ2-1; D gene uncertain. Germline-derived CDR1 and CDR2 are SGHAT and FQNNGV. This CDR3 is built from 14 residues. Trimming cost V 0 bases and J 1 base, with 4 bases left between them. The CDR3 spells CASSLDSSYNEQFF. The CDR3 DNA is TGTGCCAGCAGCTTAGACAGTTCCTACAATGAGCAGTTCTTC.

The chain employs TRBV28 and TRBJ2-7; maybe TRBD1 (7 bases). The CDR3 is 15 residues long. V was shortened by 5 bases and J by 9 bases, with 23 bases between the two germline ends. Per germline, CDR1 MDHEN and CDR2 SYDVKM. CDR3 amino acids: CASSVGDSRETGQYF. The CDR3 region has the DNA TGTGCCAGCAGTGTCGGGGACAGTCGGGAGACGGGGCAGTACTTC.

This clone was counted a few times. The CDR3 DNA reads TGCAGCGCCAAGGCGAGGGACAAATACACCGGGGAGCTGTTTTTT. Translating it yields CSAKARDKYTGELFF. This chain connects TRBV29-1 to TRBJ2-2, with a tentative D call TRBD1 (6 bases). CDR3 size: 15 residues. Trimming cost V 7 bases and J 3 bases, with 18 bases left between them. Per germline, CDR1 SQVTM and CDR2 ANQGSEA.

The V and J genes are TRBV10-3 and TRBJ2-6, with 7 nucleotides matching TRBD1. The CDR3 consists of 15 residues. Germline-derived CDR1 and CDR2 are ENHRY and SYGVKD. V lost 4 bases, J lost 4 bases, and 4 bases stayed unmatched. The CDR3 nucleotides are TGTGCCATCAGTGCCGACAGGGCAGGGGCCAACGTCCTGACTTTC. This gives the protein CAISADRAGANVLTF.

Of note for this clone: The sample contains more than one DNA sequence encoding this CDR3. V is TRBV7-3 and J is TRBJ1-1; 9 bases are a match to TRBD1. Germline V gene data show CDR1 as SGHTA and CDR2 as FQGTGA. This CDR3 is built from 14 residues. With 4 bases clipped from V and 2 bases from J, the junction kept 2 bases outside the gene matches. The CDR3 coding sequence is TGTGCCAGCAGCTCGGGACAGGGTAACACTGAAGCTTTCTTT. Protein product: CASSSGQGNTEAFF. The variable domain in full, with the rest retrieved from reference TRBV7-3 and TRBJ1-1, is GAGVSQTPSNKVTEKGKYVELRCDPISGHTALYWYRQSLGQGPEFLIYFQGTGAADDSGLPNDRFFAVRPEGSVSTLKIQRTERGDSAVYLCASSSGQGNTEAFFGQGTRLTVV.

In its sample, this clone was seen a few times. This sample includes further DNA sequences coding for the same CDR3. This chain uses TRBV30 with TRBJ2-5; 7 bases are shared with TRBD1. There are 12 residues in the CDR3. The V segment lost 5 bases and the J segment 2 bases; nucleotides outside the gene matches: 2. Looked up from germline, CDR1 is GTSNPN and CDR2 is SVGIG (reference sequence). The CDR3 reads CAWGRGQETQYF. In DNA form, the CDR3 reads TGTGCCTGGGGCAGGGGGCAAGAGACCCAGTACTTC. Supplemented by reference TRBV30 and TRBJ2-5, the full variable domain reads SQTIHQWPATLVQPVGSPLSLECTVEGTSNPNLYWYRQAAGRGLQLLFYSVGIGQISSEVPQNLSASRPQDRQFILSSKKLLLSDSGFYLCAWGRGQETQYFGPGTRLLVL.

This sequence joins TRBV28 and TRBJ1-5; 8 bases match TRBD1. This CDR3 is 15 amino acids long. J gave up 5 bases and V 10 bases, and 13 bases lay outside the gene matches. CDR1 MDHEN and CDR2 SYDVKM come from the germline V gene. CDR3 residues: CATCEGTGGHQPQHF. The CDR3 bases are TGTGCCACCTGCGAGGGAACAGGGGGGCATCAGCCCCAGCATTTT.

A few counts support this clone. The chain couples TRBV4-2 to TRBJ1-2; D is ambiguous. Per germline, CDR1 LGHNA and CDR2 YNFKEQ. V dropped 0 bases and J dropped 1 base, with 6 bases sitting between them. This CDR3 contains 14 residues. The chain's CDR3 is CASSQETNNYGYTF. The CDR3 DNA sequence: TGTGCCAGCAGCCAAGAGACTAATAACTATGGCTACACCTTC.

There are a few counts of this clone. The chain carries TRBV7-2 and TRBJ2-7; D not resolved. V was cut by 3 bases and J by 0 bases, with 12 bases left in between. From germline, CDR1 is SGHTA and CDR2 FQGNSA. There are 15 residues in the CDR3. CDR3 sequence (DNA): TGTGCCAGCAGCTTCGGTTCGAGGAGCTCCTACGAGCAGTACTTC. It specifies CASSFGSRSSYEQYF.

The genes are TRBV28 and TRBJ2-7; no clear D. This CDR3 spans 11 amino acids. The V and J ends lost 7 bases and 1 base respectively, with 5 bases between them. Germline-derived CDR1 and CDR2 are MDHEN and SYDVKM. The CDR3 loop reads CASIPSYEQYF. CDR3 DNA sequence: TGTGCCAGCATCCCTTCCTACGAGCAGTACTTC. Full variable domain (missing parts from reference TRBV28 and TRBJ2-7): DVKVTQSSRYLVKRTGEKVFLECVQDMDHENMFWYRQDPGLGLRLIYFSYDVKMKEKGDIPEGYSVSREKKERFSLILESASTNQTSMYLCASIPSYEQYFGPGTRLTVT.

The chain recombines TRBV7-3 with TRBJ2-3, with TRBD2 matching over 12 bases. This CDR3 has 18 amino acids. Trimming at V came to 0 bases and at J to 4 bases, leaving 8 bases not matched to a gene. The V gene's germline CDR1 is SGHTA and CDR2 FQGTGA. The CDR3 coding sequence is TGTGCCAGCAGCTTAACTGTGCTAGCGGGAGGGCGGGCAGATACGCAGTATTTT. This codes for CASSLTVLAGGRADTQYF.

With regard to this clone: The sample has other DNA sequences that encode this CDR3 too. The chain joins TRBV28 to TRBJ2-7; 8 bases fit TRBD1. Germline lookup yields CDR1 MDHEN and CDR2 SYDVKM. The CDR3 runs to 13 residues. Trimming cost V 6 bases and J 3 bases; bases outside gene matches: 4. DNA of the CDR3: TGTGCCAGCAGCTCGGGACAGGACTACGAGCAGTACTTC. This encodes CASSSGQDYEQYF.

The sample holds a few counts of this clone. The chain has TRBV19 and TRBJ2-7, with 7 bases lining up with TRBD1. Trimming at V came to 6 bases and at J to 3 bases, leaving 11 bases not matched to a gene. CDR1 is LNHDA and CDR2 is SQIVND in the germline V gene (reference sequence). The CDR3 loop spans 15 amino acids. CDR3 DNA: TGTGCCAGTAGCCCTGCACAGGGGACCCGCTACGAGCAGTACTTC. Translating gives CASSPAQGTRYEQYF. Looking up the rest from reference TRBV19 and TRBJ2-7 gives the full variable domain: DGGITQSPKYLFRKEGQNVTLSCEQNLNHDAMYWYRQDPGQGLRLIYYSQIVNDFQKGDIAEGYSVSREKKESFPLTVTSAQKNPTAFYLCASSPAQGTRYEQYFGPGTRLTVT.

CDR3 amino acids: CAWSNGQANQPQHF. The CDR3, as DNA: TGTGCCTGGAGTAACGGACAGGCTAATCAGCCCCAGCATTTT. The chain employs TRBV30 and TRBJ1-5; 7 bases align to TRBD1. V shed 2 bases, J shed 4 bases, and the junction held 5 bases outside the gene matches. The CDR3 covers 14 residues. Germline CDR1 is GTSNPN and CDR2 is SVGIG (reference sequence).

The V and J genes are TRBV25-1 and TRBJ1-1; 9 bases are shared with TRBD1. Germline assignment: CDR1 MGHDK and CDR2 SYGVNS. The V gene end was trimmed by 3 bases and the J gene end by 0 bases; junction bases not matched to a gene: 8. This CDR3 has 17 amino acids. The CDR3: CASSDSLTGGLNTEAFF. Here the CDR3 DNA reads TGTGCCAGCAGTGATAGTCTGACAGGGGGGCTGAACACTGAAGCTTTCTTT.